The entry below gives a single T cell receptor (beta chain) sequence along with its context. Antigen unknown. The CDR3 covers 13 residues. The V gene lost 5 bases and the J gene lost 0 bases, with 6 bases spanning the gap. Germline V gives CDR1 SGDLS, CDR2 YYNGEE. The data were taken from a study of cytomegalovirus exposure and HLA in healthy donors. Broader study findings: TCR beta chain V- and J-gene trimming was linked, in a later analysis, to a missense variant in DCLRE1C. About 87% or about 30% of the time was how often most TCR beta V segments were productive, according to an earlier analysis.

The PCR made use of 60 Vbeta and 13 Jbeta primers. Measured with immunoSEQ multiplex PCR; TCRdb has only the in-frame clones, and not every one. The sample includes about 82,000 clones, around 83% seen only once; the top ten take 18%. This receptor was identified in a man between 65 and 85 years old in good health and CMV-seropositive. This chain uses TRBV9 with TRBJ1-5; unclear D gene. Sequencing was done on a sample of PBMCs. The CDR3 sequence: CASSANSNQPQHF. CDR3 DNA sequence: TGTGCCAGCAGTGCTAATAGCAATCAGCCCCAGCATTTT.